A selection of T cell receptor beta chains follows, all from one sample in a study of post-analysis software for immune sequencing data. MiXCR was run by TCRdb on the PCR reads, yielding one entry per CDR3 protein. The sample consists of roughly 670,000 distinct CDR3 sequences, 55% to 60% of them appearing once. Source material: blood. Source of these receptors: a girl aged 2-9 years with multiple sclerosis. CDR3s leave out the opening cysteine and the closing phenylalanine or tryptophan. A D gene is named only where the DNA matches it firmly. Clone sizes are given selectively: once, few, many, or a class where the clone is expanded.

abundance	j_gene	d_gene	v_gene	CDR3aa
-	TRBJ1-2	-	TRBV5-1	ASSQPRGGYGYT
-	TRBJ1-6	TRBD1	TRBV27	ASSPNRDSSYNSPLH
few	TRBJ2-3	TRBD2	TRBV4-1	ASSHLRWLAGVMTWDTQY
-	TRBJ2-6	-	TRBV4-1	ASSHPMIGANVLT
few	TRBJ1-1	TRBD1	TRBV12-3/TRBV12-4	ASSPGQGTEAF
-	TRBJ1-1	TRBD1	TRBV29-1	SVRTGVETEAF
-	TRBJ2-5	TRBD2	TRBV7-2	ASSRLGTSGGQETQY
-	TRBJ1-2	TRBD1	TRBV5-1	ASRVPGGAGYGYT
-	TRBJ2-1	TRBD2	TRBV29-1	SVVASGTNGQF
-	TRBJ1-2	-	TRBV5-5	ASSPSGTMRGYT
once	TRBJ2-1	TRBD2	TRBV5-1	ASSSFPGPGGTQF
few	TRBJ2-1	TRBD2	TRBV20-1	SARYPTSASNEQF
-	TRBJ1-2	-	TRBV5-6	ASRSLQAYGYT
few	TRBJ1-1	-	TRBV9	ASSVGSGTEAF
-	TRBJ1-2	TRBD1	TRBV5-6	ASSQHDRVGAYGYT
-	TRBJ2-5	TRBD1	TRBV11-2	ASSFPAGTGGEETQY
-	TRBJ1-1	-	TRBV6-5	AGTLSWERYTEAF
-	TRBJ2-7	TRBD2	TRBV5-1	ASRIGTSFEQY
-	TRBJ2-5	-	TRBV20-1	SALPGSVRTQY
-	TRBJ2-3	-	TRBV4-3	ASSQAGVDTQY
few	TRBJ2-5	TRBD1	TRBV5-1	ASSLSGQGAQETQY
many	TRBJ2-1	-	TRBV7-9	ASSPPPGLRPYNEQF
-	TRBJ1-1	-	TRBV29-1	SVYVGEGTEAF
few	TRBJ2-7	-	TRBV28	ASSFNGAYEQY
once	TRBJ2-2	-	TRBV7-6	ASSWGEREEGTGELF
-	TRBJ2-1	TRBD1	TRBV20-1	SADRDRGNEQF
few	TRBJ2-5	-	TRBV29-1	SVGTTPQETQY
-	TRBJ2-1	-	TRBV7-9	ASSPFGKESSYNEQF
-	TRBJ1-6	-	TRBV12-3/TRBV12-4	ASAVFNSPLH
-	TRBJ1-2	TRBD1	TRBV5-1	ASSLGTGSPYGYT
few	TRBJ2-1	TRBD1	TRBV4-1	ASRGDRSHSNEQF
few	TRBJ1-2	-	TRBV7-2	ASSPPQGTVGYT
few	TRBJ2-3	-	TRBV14	ASSPHRLTDTQY